The 25 T cell receptor beta chains below come from one sample, sequenced in a study of T cell repertoires in aging, cancer and after chemotherapy. Rearranged V-D-J TRB sequences were amplified with a mixed TRB-A/B primer pool. A single record per CDR3 protein comes from TCRdb applying MiXCR to the multiplex PCR reads. This repertoire shows some 6,100 distinct CDR3 sequences, about 30% found once; its top ten account for about 30%. Amplification of TCR beta used genomic DNA extracted from peripheral blood. Sequenced: blood. These TCRs come from a human donor with a blood cancer.

V usage is TRBV5-1 and J usage is TRBJ1-1; no firm D call. Germline CDR1 is SGHRS and CDR2 is YFSETQ. The CDR3 contains 13 residues. The V gene lost 3 bases and the J gene lost 1 base, with 7 bases spanning the gap. CDR3 amino acids: CASSSHRNTEAFF. CDR3 in DNA: TGCGCCAGCAGCTCACACAGGAACACTGAAGCTTTCTTT.

Concerning this clonotype itself: Being one base from a much bigger clone, this may be a read error. The chain recombines TRBV29-1 with TRBJ1-1; TRBD1 is a possible D gene (5 bases). V was clipped by 7 bases and J by 5 bases, with 20 bases between them. CDR3 size: 14 residues. Germline V gene lookup returns CDR1 SQVTM and CDR2 ANQGSEA. The CDR3 reads CSAQRISGSTEAFF. CDR3 in DNA: TGCAGCGCTCAACGGATATCAGGGTCGACTGAAGCTTTCTTT. The whole variable domain, filled in from reference TRBV29-1 and TRBJ1-1, reads SAVISQKPSRDICQRGTSLTIQCQVDSQVTMMFWYRQQPGQSLTLIATANQGSEATYESGFVIDKFPISRPNLTFSTLTVSNMSPEDSSIYLCSAQRISGSTEAFFGQGTRLTVV.

This clonotype was observed a handful of times. The chain recombines TRBV27 with TRBJ2-7, with D possibly TRBD1 on 6 matching bases. Trimming removed 8 bases at V and 3 bases at J, with 14 bases between. Germline assignment: CDR1 MNHEY and CDR2 SMNVEV (reference sequence). CDR3 length: 13 amino acids. This CDR3 reads CASGLTGRYEQYF. The CDR3 DNA reads as TGTGCCAGCGGGTTGACAGGACGCTACGAGCAGTACTTC.

A word on this clonotype: Relative to the germline gene, one junction end is altered; a read error may explain this. The DNA for the CDR3 is TGTGTCAGCAGTTGGTGGGGAGATGAAAAACTGTTTTTT. Its protein product is CVSSWWGDEKLFF. The chain carries TRBV12-3 or TRBV12-4 and TRBJ1-4; D not resolved. The CDR3 is 13 amino acids.

V gene TRBV20-1 combines with J gene TRBJ2-2, with a weak D call TRBD2 (5 bases). Germline V gene data show CDR1 as DFQATT and CDR2 as SNEGSKA (reference sequence). The CDR3 sequence is 13 residues long. The germline V and J ends were trimmed by 4 bases and 1 base, with 7 bases remaining between them. CDR3 in amino acids: CSANRENTGELFF. The CDR3, as DNA: TGCAGTGCTAACCGGGAGAACACCGGGGAGCTGTTTTTT.

V gene TRBV5-6 combines with J gene TRBJ1-3; no clear D gene. This CDR3 is 14 amino acids long. Trimming took off 4 bases at V and 0 bases at J, with 8 bases between the two ends. Germline CDR1 reads SGHDT; CDR2 reads YYEEEE. The CDR3 loop reads CASSIDLSGNTIYF. The CDR3 nucleotides read TGTGCCAGCAGCATCGACCTCTCTGGAAACACCATATATTTT.

This clonotype is medium-sized. This chain connects TRBV12-3 or TRBV12-4 to TRBJ2-1, with D hard to call. The CDR3 contains 16 residues. V gave up 4 bases and J gave up 1 base, with 14 bases separating them. The CDR3: CASSSVGGKSYNEQFF. The CDR3 nucleotides read TGTGCCAGCAGTTCGGTCGGTGGGAAGTCCTACAATGAGCAGTTCTTC.

Worth noting for this clonotype: A much larger clone sits a single nucleotide away, making a read error possible. The V call is TRBV5-1, the J call TRBJ2-1; a possible D gene is TRBD1 (7 bases). The CDR3 extends over 15 amino acids. The germline CDR1 and CDR2 sequences are SGHRS and YFSETQ. The CDR3 region is CARSLEGAAYNEQFF. Written as DNA, the CDR3 is TGTGCCAGAAGCTTGGAGGGGGCCGCCTACAATGAGCAGTTCTTC.

Only a few counts were recorded for this clonotype. The chain couples TRBV5-6 to TRBJ2-1, with TRBD1 identical over 9 bases. The V segment lost 10 bases and the J segment 7 bases; nucleotides outside the gene matches: 12. From germline, CDR1 is SGHDT and CDR2 YYEEEE. The CDR3 is made up of 14 amino acids. The CDR3 here is CAAIAGTGRNEQFF. The CDR3 DNA sequence: TGTGCCGCAATTGCCGGGACAGGGAGGAATGAGCAGTTCTTC. Full variable domain (rest looked up from reference TRBV5-6 and TRBJ2-1): DAGVTQSPTHLIKTRGQQVTLRCSPKSGHDTVSWYQQALGQGPQFIFQYYEEEERQRGNFPDRFSGHQFPNYSSELNVNALLLGDSALYLCAAIAGTGRNEQFFGPGTRLTVL.

This clonotype has just a few counts. The CDR3 nucleotides read TGTGCCAGTAGTATGAAGGACCCCTACGAGCAGTACTTC. Translating gives CASSMKDPYEQYF. This chain connects TRBV19 to TRBJ2-7; D not certain. Trimming cost V 3 bases and J 2 bases, with 8 bases left between them. Germline V gene sequence: CDR1 LNHDA, CDR2 SQIVND (reference sequence). The CDR3 is made up of 13 amino acids.

This clonotype is labeled medium-sized. The chain combines TRBV14 with TRBJ1-5; D gene ambiguous. CDR1 SGHDN and CDR2 FVKESK come from the germline V gene. The V end lost 7 bases, the J end lost 4 bases, and 8 bases lay between the germline ends. This CDR3 spans 12 amino acids. The CDR3, as DNA: TGTGCCAGCACGATCCGGAATCAGCCCCAGCATTTT. Its protein is CASTIRNQPQHF.

The rearrangement uses TRBV12-3 or TRBV12-4 and TRBJ1-1, with D perhaps TRBD1 (5 bases). The CDR3 has 15 residues. V lost 2 bases and J lost 1, with 11 bases in between. CDR3: CASSLRGLGNTEAFF. The CDR3 nucleotides read TGTGCCAGCAGTTTAAGGGGTCTGGGGAACACTGAAGCTTTCTTT.

The genes are TRBV20-1 and TRBJ1-4; D is possibly TRBD1 (5 bases). CDR3 length: 15 residues. The germline gives CDR1 DFQATT, CDR2 SNEGSKA (reference sequence). V lost 3 bases to trimming and J lost 4 bases, with 15 bases between them. The CDR3 bases are TGCAGTGCTAGGGGAGGGGACGGGAGTAATGAAAAACTGTTTTTT. As protein: CSARGGDGSNEKLFF.

The CDR3 sequence is CASSLGGGGTINEQYF. In DNA form, the CDR3 reads TGTGCCAGCAGCTTGGGGGGTGGCGGGACCATAAACGAGCAGTACTTC. V gene TRBV11-1 combines with J gene TRBJ2-7; D may be TRBD2 (6 bases). Trimming shortened V by 3 bases and J by 5 bases, and 20 bases separated the two germline ends. There are 16 residues in the CDR3. Germline CDR1 SGHAT, CDR2 FQDESV (reference sequence).

This clonotype was counted a few times. Here the CDR3 DNA reads TGTGCCTGGAGTGTACCTTGGAGGGTGCGGGGCTACACCTTC. Protein sequence: CAWSVPWRVRGYTF. This chain joins TRBV30 and TRBJ1-2; D call uncertain. V was pared by 0 bases and J by 8 bases, with 16 bases between. The CDR3 extends over 14 amino acids. In germline, CDR1 is GTSNPN, CDR2 SVGIG (reference sequence).

The chain joins TRBV10-3 to TRBJ2-3; D is possibly TRBD2 (5 bases). V lost 6 bases and J lost 5, with 6 bases in between. Germline loops: CDR1 ENHRY, CDR2 SYGVKD. The CDR3 covers 11 residues. CDR3 coding DNA: TGTGCCATCAGGGGGAGAGATACGCAGTATTTT. Its protein product is CAIRGRDTQYF.

With regard to this clonotype: A much larger clonotype is one base distant, so this may be a read error. This chain joins TRBV11-1 and TRBJ2-3; 8 nucleotides line up with TRBD2. CDR1 is SGHAT, CDR2 FQDESV, per germline (reference sequence). The CDR3 length is 13 residues. As DNA, the CDR3 is TGTGCCAGCAGCTTCGGGGGGGCAGATTCGCAGTATTTT. This codes for CASSFGGADSQYF.

The V and J genes are TRBV5-6 and TRBJ1-2; D is undetermined. This CDR3 contains 14 residues. Germline lookup yields CDR1 SGHDT and CDR2 YYEEEE. V lost 4 bases, J lost 2 bases, and 12 bases lay in between. DNA of the CDR3: TGTGCCAGCAGCATTCTAAGCTCCAACTATGGCTACACCTTC. Translating it yields CASSILSSNYGYTF.

The V gene is TRBV27, the J gene TRBJ2-7; D tentatively reads TRBD1 or TRBD2 (6 bases each). V lost 0 bases, J lost 5 bases, and 20 bases lay in between. The length of the CDR3 is 17 residues. Per the germline V gene, CDR1 is MNHEY and CDR2 is SMNVEV (reference sequence). The CDR3 protein is CASSLSIPPRGRDEQYF. The CDR3, as DNA: TGTGCCAGCAGTTTATCGATCCCTCCACGGGGGCGAGACGAGCAGTACTTC.

V is TRBV7-6 and J is TRBJ2-3; D possibly corresponds to TRBD1 (5 bases). Trimming pared 3 bases from V and 2 bases from J, leaving 21 bases between. Germline V gene lookup returns CDR1 SGHVS and CDR2 FNYEAQ. This CDR3 contains 18 residues. The CDR3 nucleotides are TGTGCCAGCAGCTTGATTCTTCAGGGCCAGGCTATCACAGATACGCAGTATTTT. This translates into CASSLILQGQAITDTQYF.

This chain connects TRBV6-5 to TRBJ2-3; D call uncertain. The CDR3 has 14 residues. The ends were cut back, 4 bases at V and 2 bases at J, with 10 bases in the middle. Germline V gene sequence: CDR1 MNHEY, CDR2 SVGAGI. The CDR3 region has the DNA TGTGCCAGCAGTTTAGGTCCGTACACAGATACGCAGTATTTT. Translation gives CASSLGPYTDTQYF.

V gene TRBV7-2 combines with J gene TRBJ2-3; 8 positions match TRBD2. Trimming cost V 4 bases and J 5 bases; bases outside gene matches: 11. The CDR3 is 16 amino acids. The germline V gene encodes CDR1 SGHTA and CDR2 FQGNSA. CDR3 bases: TGTGCCAGCAGCTCCCTCGGTAGCGGGAAGGGAGATACGCAGTATTTT. Its translation: CASSSLGSGKGDTQYF.

This clonotype was observed a few times. The rearrangement links TRBV6-6 to TRBJ1-2, with D perhaps TRBD1 (5 bases). This CDR3 contains 14 residues. The V gene's germline CDR1 is MNHNY and CDR2 SVGAGI (reference sequence). Trimming took off 2 bases at V and 3 bases at J, with 10 bases between the two ends. The CDR3 DNA sequence: TGTGCCAGCAGTTACCGGACATCTTACTATGGCTACACCTTC. This codes for CASSYRTSYYGYTF.

The chain has TRBV6-6 and TRBJ1-1, with D perhaps matching TRBD1 (5 bases). V lost 4 bases, J lost 7 bases, and 16 bases lay in between. The germline CDR1 and CDR2 sequences are MNHNY and SVGAGI (reference sequence). The CDR3 is made up of 14 amino acids. CDR3: CASSSGPPGGEAFF. In DNA form, the CDR3 reads TGTGCCAGCAGTTCAGGACCCCCCGGGGGTGAAGCTTTCTTT.

The chain recombines TRBV6-5 with TRBJ1-1, with D maybe TRBD1 (5 bases). Between the trimmed V and J ends, which lost 1 base and 10 bases, there was a span of 13 bases. Germline CDR1 reads MNHEY; CDR2 reads SVGAGI. This CDR3 comprises 13 residues. CDR3 nucleotide sequence: TGTGCCAGCAGTTACTTGAAAGCAGGGAGAGCTTTCTTT. Translating gives CASSYLKAGRAFF.